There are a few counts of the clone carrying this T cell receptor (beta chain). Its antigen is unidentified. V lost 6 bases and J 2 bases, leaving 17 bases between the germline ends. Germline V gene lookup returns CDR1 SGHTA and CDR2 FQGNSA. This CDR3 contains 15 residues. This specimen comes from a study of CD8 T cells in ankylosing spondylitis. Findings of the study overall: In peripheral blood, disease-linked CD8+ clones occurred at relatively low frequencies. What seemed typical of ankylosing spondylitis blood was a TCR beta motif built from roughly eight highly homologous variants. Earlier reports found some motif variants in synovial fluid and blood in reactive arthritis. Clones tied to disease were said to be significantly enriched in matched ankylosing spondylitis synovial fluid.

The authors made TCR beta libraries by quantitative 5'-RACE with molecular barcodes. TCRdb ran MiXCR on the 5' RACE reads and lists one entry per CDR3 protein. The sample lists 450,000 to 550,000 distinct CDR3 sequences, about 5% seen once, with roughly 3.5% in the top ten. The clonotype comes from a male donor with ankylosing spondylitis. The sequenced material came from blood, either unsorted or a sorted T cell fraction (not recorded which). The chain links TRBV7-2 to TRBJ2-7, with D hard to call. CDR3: CASSIGVDGTYEQYF. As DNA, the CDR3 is TGTGCCAGCAGTATCGGCGTGGACGGAACCTACGAGCAGTACTTC.